The T cell receptor (beta chain) under discussion was sequenced for a study of Graves' ophthalmopathy and Graves' hyperthyroidism. General study results and limits: A majority of expanded thyroid clonotypes exceeding 0.001 frequency were likewise present in blood. A model of 13 signatures distinguished ophthalmopathy from stable hyperthyroidism at roughly 87% sensitivity and approximately 77% specificity.

Germline V gives CDR1 SGDLS, CDR2 YYNGEE. CDR3 length: 15 residues. V trimming: 6 bases; J trimming: 4 bases; junction bases outside the gene matches: 4. This clonotype was detected ten times or more. The antigen remains undetermined. RNA transcripts provided the template for amplifying TCR beta CDR3 regions. RT-PCR in the first round used HTBI primers; a second-round multiplex PCR followed. TCRdb processed the multiplex PCR reads anew with MiXCR; each CDR3 protein has one entry. The sample lists about 400,000 distinct CDR3 sequences; over 20% were seen once. Hyperthyroidism patients were newly diagnosed, under 2 months' duration, aged 18 to 65.

The V call is TRBV9, the J call TRBJ2-2; TRBD1 matches at 12 bases. Material: peripheral blood. This TCR derives from a woman between 18 and 29 years old with stable Graves' hyperthyroidism. CDR3 bases: TGTGCCAGCACCCGGGACAGGGGGCGCACCGGGGAGCTGTTTTTT. Translation gives CASTRDRGRTGELFF.